Following are 17 T cell receptor beta chains from one sample sequenced in a study of blood T cell repertoires in COVID-19. Assay used: immunoSEQ multiplex PCR; TCRdb lists only in-frame clones, some missing. The sample contains over 300,000 clones, about 90% of which appear only once. Specimen: peripheral blood. These receptors were taken from a man aged 18 to 29 who had recovered from COVID-19.

The rearrangement uses TRBV6-5 and TRBJ1-4; D remains ambiguous. The germline V gene encodes CDR1 MNHEY and CDR2 SVGAGI. The CDR3 sequence is 15 residues long. V lost 2 bases to trimming and J lost 8 bases, with 15 bases between them. The CDR3 sequence: CASSYAGSLEEKLFF. CDR3 bases: TGTGCCAGCAGTTACGCGGGCAGCCTGGAGGAAAAACTGTTTTTT.

Written as DNA, the CDR3 is TGTGCCACCCAGGTCGGAGCAGGGAATGGCTACACCTTC. Protein: CATQVGAGNGYTF. This rearrangement joins TRBV6-5 to TRBJ1-2; tentatively, D is TRBD1 (5 bases). This CDR3 is built from 13 residues. The V gene lost 10 bases and the J gene lost 6 bases, with 18 bases spanning the gap. Germline V gene lookup returns CDR1 MNHEY and CDR2 SVGAGI.

The rearrangement links TRBV7-9 to TRBJ2-1, with 8 bases lining up with TRBD1. Germline CDR1 reads SEHNR; CDR2 reads FQNEAQ (reference sequence). This CDR3 is 15 amino acids long. The V segment lost 7 bases and the J segment 5 bases; nucleotides outside the gene matches: 10. The CDR3 nucleotides are TGTGCCAGCATCGAGACCAGGGGGCTGGACAATGAGCAGTTCTTC. Protein sequence: CASIETRGLDNEQFF.

This sequence joins TRBV7-2 and TRBJ1-2; 9 nucleotides agree with TRBD1. The CDR3 totals 14 residues. Germline loops: CDR1 SGHTA, CDR2 FQGNSA. V lost 3 bases to trimming and J lost 4 bases; unmatched junction nucleotides: 3. The CDR3 sequence: CASSLETGGYGYTF. CDR3 nucleotides: TGTGCCAGCAGCTTGGAGACAGGGGGCTATGGCTACACCTTC.

V and J are TRBV6-5 and TRBJ1-3; 9 nucleotides agree with TRBD1. The V segment lost 5 bases and the J segment 2 bases; nucleotides outside the gene matches: 4. From germline, CDR1 is MNHEY and CDR2 SVGAGI. The CDR3 totals 15 residues. The CDR3 nucleotides are TGTGCCAGCAGTCCCCGGGACAGGGCTGGAAACACCATATATTTT. This gives the protein CASSPRDRAGNTIYF.

The chain uses TRBV29-1 and TRBJ1-1; D uncertain. The CDR3 sequence is 13 residues long. CDR1 is SQVTM, CDR2 ANQGSEA, per germline. Trimming took off 7 bases at V and 3 bases at J, with 15 bases between the two ends. The CDR3 is CSAHPPGDTEAFF. In DNA, the CDR3 is TGCAGCGCCCACCCGCCCGGGGACACTGAAGCTTTCTTT.

This rearrangement joins TRBV30 to TRBJ2-1, with 13 bases that match TRBD2. The germline V gene encodes CDR1 GTSNPN and CDR2 SVGIG (reference sequence). The CDR3 extends over 12 amino acids. The ends lost 8 bases at V and 7 bases at J; junction bases unmatched: 2. CDR3 sequence: CAGTSGINEQFF. CDR3 DNA: TGTGCCGGGACTAGCGGGATTAATGAGCAGTTCTTC.

The chain has TRBV11-2 and TRBJ2-3, with TRBD1 identical over 7 bases. The trim removed 4 bases at V and 4 bases at J, leaving 5 bases unmatched. The CDR3 runs 14 residues. In germline, CDR1 is SGHAT, CDR2 FQNNGV. DNA for the CDR3: TGTGCCAGCAGCTCCCAGACAGGGTCAGATACGCAGTATTTT. This sequence encodes CASSSQTGSDTQYF.

This chain connects TRBV27 to TRBJ2-2; maybe TRBD1 (6 bases). The CDR3 runs 14 residues. V was trimmed by 4 bases and J by 2 bases, leaving 8 bases between them. The germline gives CDR1 MNHEY, CDR2 SMNVEV (reference sequence). CDR3 DNA: TGTGCCAGCAGTTGGGGGCATAACACCGGGGAGCTGTTTTTT. Amino acid sequence: CASSWGHNTGELFF.

V is TRBV6-5 and J is TRBJ2-2, with 7 bases matching TRBD1. Looked up from germline, CDR1 is MNHEY and CDR2 is SVGAGI. There are 13 residues in the CDR3. V lost 4 bases, J lost 7 bases, and 3 bases stayed unmatched. The CDR3 reads CASSSGGIGELFF. Here the CDR3 DNA reads TGTGCCAGCAGTTCAGGGGGAATCGGGGAGCTGTTTTTT.

The CDR3 protein is CASSPAVGSYEQYF. The DNA for the CDR3 is TGTGCCAGCTCACCGGCGGTTGGCTCCTACGAGCAGTACTTC. The rearrangement uses TRBV18 and TRBJ2-7; D is ambiguous. Germline V gene data show CDR1 as KGHSH and CDR2 as LQKENI. The CDR3 spans 14 residues. The V and J ends lost 3 bases and 0 bases respectively, with 9 bases between them.

The chain joins TRBV5-4 to TRBJ1-1; D perhaps matches TRBD1 (5 bases). Trimming removed 5 bases at V and 1 base at J, with 9 bases between. Per the germline V gene, CDR1 is SGHNT and CDR2 is YYREEE (reference sequence). CDR3 length: 13 residues. This CDR3 is CASRSTGNTEAFF. CDR3 in DNA: TGTGCCAGCAGATCCACAGGGAACACTGAAGCTTTCTTT.

The chain joins TRBV7-3 to TRBJ2-1; 8 bases map to TRBD2. The CDR3 loop spans 17 amino acids. V was clipped by 5 bases and J by 6 bases; unmatched bases: 15. Per germline, CDR1 SGHTA and CDR2 FQGTGA. CDR3 sequence: CASSLLPGTSLTNEQFF. CDR3 coding DNA: TGTGCCAGCAGCCTCCTACCAGGGACTAGTCTTACCAATGAGCAGTTCTTC.

The J gene is TRBJ1-2, the V gene TRBV6-4; TRBD1 matches at 8 bases. This CDR3 has 13 residues. J gave up 3 bases and V 6 bases, and 3 bases lay outside the gene matches. The germline CDR1 and CDR2 sequences are MRHNA and SNTAGT. Here the CDR3 reads CASSSTGDYGYTF. The CDR3, as DNA: TGTGCCAGCAGCTCGACAGGGGACTATGGCTACACCTTC.

This chain uses TRBV19 with TRBJ2-2; D gene ambiguous. CDR3 length equals 13 residues. The germline CDR1 and CDR2 sequences are LNHDA and SQIVND (reference sequence). V lost 7 bases and J 6 bases, leaving 12 bases between the germline ends. DNA for the CDR3: TGTGCCAGTACCGAGTTCTCATCCGGGGAGCTGTTTTTT. Its protein is CASTEFSSGELFF. Combining the CDR3 with reference TRBV19 and TRBJ2-2 gives the whole variable domain DGGITQSPKYLFRKEGQNVTLSCEQNLNHDAMYWYRQDPGQGLRLIYYSQIVNDFQKGDIAEGYSVSREKKESFPLTVTSAQKNPTAFYLCASTEFSSGELFFGEGSRLTVL.

This clone was found once. This sequence joins TRBV3-1 (or the pseudogene TRBV3-2) and TRBJ1-1; 7 nucleotides line up with TRBD1. From germline, CDR1 is LGHDT and CDR2 YNNKEL (reference sequence). The CDR3 contains 15 residues. Trimming cost V 4 bases and J 1 base; bases outside gene matches: 6. CDR3 sequence: CASSPLGGQNTEAFF. The DNA for the CDR3 is TGTGCCAGCAGCCCATTAGGGGGCCAGAACACTGAAGCTTTCTTT.

The chain has TRBV7-9 and TRBJ1-2, with 8 bases that match TRBD1. Germline CDR1 and CDR2: SEHNR and FQNEAQ (reference sequence). The CDR3 loop spans 14 amino acids. V gave up 5 bases and J gave up 8 bases; unmatched junction bases: 10. CDR3 amino acids: CASSVPGTGLGYTF. Written as DNA, the CDR3 is TGTGCCAGCAGCGTACCCGGGACAGGACTCGGCTACACCTTC.